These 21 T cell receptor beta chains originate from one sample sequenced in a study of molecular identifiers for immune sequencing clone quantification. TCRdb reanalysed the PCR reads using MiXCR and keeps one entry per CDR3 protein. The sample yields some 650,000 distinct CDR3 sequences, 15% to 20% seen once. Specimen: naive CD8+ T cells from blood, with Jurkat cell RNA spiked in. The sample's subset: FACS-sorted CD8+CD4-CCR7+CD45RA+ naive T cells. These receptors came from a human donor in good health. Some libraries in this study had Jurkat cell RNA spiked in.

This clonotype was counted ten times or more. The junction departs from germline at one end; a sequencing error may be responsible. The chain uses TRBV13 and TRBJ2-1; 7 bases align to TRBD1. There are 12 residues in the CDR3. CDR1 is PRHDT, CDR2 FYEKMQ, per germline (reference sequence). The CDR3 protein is CASSLIGQVWSF. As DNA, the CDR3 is TGTGCCAGCAGCTTAATAGGACAGGTGTGGTCCTTC.

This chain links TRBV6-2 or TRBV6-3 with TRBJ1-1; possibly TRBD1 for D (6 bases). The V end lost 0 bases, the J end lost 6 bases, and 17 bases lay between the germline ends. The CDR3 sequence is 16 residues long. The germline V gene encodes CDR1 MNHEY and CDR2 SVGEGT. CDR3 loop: CASSYSKGEGNPEAFF. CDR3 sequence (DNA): TGTGCCAGCAGTTACTCGAAGGGGGAGGGTAACCCTGAAGCTTTCTTT.

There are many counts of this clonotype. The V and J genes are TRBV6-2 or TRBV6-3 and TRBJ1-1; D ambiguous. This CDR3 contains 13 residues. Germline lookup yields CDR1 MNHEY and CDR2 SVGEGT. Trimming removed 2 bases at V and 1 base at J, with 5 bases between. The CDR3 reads CASSYAGNTEAFF. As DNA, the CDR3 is TGTGCCAGCAGTTACGCAGGGAACACTGAAGCTTTCTTT.

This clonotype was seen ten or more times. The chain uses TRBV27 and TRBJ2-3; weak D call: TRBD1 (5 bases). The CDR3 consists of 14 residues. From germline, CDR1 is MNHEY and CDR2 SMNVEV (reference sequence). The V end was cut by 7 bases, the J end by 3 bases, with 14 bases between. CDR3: CASTHGRGTDTQYF. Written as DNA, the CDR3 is TGTGCCAGCACCCACGGAAGGGGTACAGATACGCAGTATTTT.

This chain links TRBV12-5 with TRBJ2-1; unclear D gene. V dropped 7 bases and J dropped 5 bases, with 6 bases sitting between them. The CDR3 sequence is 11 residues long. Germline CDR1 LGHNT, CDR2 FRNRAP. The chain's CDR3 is CASEGHNEQFF. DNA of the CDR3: TGTGCTAGTGAAGGACACAATGAGCAGTTCTTC.

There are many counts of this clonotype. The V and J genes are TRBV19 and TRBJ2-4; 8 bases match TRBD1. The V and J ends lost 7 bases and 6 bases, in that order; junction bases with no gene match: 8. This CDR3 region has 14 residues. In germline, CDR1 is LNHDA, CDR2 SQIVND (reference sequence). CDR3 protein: CASKVVGQGNIQYF. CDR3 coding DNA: TGTGCCAGTAAGGTAGTAGGACAGGGAAACATTCAGTACTTC.

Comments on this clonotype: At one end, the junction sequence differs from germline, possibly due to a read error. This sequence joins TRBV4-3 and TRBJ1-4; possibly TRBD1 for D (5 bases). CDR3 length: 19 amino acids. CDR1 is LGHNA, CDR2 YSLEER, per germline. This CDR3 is CASGQEWAGVGQHNEKLFF. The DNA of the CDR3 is TGCGCCAGCGGCCAAGAGTGGGCTGGTGTGGGGCAGCATAATGAAAAACTGTTTTTT.

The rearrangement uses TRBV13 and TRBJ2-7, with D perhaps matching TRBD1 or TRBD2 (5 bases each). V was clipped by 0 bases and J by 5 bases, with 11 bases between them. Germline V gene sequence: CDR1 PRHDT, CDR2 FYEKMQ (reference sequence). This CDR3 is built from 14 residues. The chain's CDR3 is CASSLGQEVNEQYF. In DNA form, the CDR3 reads TGTGCCAGCAGCTTAGGACAGGAGGTTAACGAGCAGTACTTC.

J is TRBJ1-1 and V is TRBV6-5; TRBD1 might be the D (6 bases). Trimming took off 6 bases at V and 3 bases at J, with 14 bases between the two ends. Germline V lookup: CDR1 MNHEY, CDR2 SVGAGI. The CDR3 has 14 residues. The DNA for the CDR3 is TGTGCCAGCAGCGAGGGACACCAACACACTGAAGCTTTCTTT. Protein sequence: CASSEGHQHTEAFF.

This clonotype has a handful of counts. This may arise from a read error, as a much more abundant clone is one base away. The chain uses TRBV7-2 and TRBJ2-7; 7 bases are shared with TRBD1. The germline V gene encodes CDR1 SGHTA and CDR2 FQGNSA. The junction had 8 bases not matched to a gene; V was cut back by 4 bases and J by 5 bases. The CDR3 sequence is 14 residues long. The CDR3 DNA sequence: TGTGCCAGCAGCTCAGAGGGACAGAGTCACGAGCAGTACTTC. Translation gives CASSSEGQSHEQYF.

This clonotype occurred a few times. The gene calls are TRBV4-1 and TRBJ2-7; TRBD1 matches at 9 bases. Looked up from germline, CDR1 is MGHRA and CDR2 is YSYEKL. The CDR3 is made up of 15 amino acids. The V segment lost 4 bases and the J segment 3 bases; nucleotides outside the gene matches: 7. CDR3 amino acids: CASSPDRGLYYEQYF. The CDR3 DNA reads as TGCGCCAGCAGCCCCGACAGGGGGTTATACTACGAGCAGTACTTC.

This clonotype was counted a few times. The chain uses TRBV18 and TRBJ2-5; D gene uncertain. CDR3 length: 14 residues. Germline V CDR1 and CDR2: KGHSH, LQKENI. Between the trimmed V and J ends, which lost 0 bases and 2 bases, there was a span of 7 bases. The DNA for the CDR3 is TGTGCCAGCTCACCACCGGCAGTTCAAGAGACCCAGTACTTC. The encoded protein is CASSPPAVQETQYF.

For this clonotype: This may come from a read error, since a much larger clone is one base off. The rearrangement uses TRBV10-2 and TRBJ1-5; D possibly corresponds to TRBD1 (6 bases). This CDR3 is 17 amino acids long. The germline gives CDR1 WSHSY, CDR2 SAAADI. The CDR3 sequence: CASSVGQGLVGNQPRHF. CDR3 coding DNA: TGCGCCAGCAGTGTGGGGCAGGGGTTGGTGGGAAATCAGCCCCGGCATTTT.

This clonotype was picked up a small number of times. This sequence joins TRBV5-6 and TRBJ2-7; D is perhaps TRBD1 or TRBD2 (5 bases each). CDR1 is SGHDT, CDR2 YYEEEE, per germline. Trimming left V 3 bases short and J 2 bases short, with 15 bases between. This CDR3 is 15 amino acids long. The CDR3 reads CASSWGRVVTYEQYF. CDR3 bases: TGTGCCAGCAGCTGGGGACGAGTGGTGACCTACGAGCAGTACTTC.

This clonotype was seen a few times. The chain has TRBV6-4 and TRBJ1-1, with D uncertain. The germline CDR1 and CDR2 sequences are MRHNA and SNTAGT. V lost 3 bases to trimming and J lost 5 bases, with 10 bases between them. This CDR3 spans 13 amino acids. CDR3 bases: TGTGCCAGCAGTGAACGGGAGTGGACTGAAGCTTTCTTT. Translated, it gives CASSEREWTEAFF.

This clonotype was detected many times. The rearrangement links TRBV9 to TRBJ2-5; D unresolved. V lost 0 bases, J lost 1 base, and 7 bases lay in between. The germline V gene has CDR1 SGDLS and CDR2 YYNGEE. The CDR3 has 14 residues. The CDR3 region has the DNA TGTGCCAGCAGCGTAGGGCACGCCCAAGAGACCCAGTACTTC. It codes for CASSVGHAQETQYF.

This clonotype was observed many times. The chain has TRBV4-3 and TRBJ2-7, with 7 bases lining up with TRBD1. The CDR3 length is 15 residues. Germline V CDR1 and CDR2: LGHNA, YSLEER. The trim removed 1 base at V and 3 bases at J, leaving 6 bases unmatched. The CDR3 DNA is TGCGCCAGCAGCCAAGTTACAGGGGCCTTCTACGAGCAGTACTTC. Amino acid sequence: CASSQVTGAFYEQYF.

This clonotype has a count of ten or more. CDR3 sequence reads: CASSFALREQYF. CDR3 bases: TGTGCCAGCAGCTTCGCCCTGCGGGAGCAGTACTTC. V usage is TRBV11-2 and J usage is TRBJ2-7; no firm D call. Germline V gene sequence: CDR1 SGHAT, CDR2 FQNNGV. The CDR3 contains 12 residues. The ends were cut back, 3 bases at V and 7 bases at J, with 10 bases in the middle.

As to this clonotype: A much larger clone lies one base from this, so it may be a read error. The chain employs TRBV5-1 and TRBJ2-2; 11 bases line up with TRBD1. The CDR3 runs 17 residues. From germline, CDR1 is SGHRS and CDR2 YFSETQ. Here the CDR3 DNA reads TGCGCCAGCGGACCCCACCTGGACAGGGGGCTTGACGGGGAGCCGTTTTTT. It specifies CASGPHLDRGLDGEPFF.

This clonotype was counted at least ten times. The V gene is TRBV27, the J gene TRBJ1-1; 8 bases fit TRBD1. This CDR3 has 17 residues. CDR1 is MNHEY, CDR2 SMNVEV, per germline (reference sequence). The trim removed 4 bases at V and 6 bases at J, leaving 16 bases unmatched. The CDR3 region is CASSSSPGETGVPEAFF. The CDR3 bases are TGTGCCAGCAGTTCCAGCCCGGGGGAGACAGGGGTGCCTGAAGCTTTCTTT.

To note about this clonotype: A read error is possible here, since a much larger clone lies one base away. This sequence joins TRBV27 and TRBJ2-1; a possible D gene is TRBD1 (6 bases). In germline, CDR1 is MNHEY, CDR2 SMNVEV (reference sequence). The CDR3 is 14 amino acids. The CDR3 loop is CASSFRGTSNERFF. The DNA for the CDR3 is TGTGCCAGCAGTTTTAGGGGGACGTCGAATGAGCGGTTCTTC.